A selection of T cell receptor beta chains follows, all from one sample in a study of CD8 T cells in ankylosing spondylitis. In TCRdb, the 5' RACE reads were re-called with MiXCR into one record per CDR3 protein. The sample carries about 440,000 distinct CDR3 sequences, roughly 18% recorded once. Sequenced material: blood, either unsorted or a sorted T cell fraction (not recorded which). These receptors all stem from a male donor with ankylosing spondylitis. Each CDR3 is given with its conserved first and last residue. The order of the fields is V gene, J gene, CDR3 protein.

TRBV12-3/TRBV12-4	TRBJ2-1	CASSLGSARGGFNEQFF
TRBV3-1	TRBJ1-4	CASSQVGAATNEKLFF
TRBV28	TRBJ2-1	CASSPASVGNEQFF
TRBV6-1	TRBJ2-7	CAPPASGDRYEQYF
TRBV20-1	TRBJ1-5	CRAGRTENQPQHF
TRBV4-3	TRBJ2-7	CASSPWTGESYEQYF
TRBV29-1	TRBJ2-3	CSVAGAVTDTQYF
TRBV20-1	TRBJ1-2	CSAPPGAYGYTF
TRBV2	TRBJ1-1	CASSAPRWGNTEAFF
TRBV28	TRBJ1-2	CAIPKGSSNGYTF
TRBV30	TRBJ2-5	CASLAGGFQETQYF
TRBV29-1	TRBJ1-2	CSARGRENYGYTF
TRBV3-1	TRBJ2-1	CASSPSQGAAEQFF
TRBV20-1	TRBJ2-7	CSAFQGGTQAAEQYF
TRBV5-5	TRBJ2-7	CASSLGTGAFYEQYF
TRBV5-4	TRBJ2-3	CASSLTGGLDTQYF
TRBV5-5	TRBJ1-4	CASSAQTGRSEKLFF
TRBV7-8	TRBJ2-2	CASSLASRVETGELFF
TRBV7-9	TRBJ2-3	CASTWRGGMADTQYF
TRBV10-1	TRBJ1-4	CASSESGAEKLFF
TRBV9	TRBJ2-1	CASSDSWGREWDNEQFF
TRBV10-3	TRBJ1-1	CAITYNQGTEAFF
TRBV28	TRBJ1-2	CASSLWGQGHGYTF
TRBV7-9	TRBJ2-7	CASSLPSGSPKSYEQYF
TRBV2	TRBJ1-4	CASRGGGTTNEKLFF
TRBV11-3	TRBJ2-1	CASSLDYRGDSNEQFF
TRBV7-2	TRBJ2-1	CASSFGTSNNEQFF
TRBV7-9	TRBJ1-2	CASSSDRTGRVDGYTF
TRBV6-1	TRBJ2-7	CASNLKRGLREYEQYF
TRBV5-1	TRBJ2-5	CASSREGQKETQYF
TRBV2	TRBJ2-4	CASRGDLGNIQYF
TRBV20-1	TRBJ2-5	CSANPIRDSKYQETQYF
TRBV5-1	TRBJ2-2	CASSNRTGNTGELFF
TRBV27	TRBJ2-7	CASSSPGTGGEAYEQYF
TRBV7-3	TRBJ1-1	CASRSGTAEAFF
TRBV28	TRBJ1-5	CASSFYAGQDQPQHF
TRBV29-1	TRBJ2-3	CSVGGGLTDTQYF
TRBV5-1	TRBJ1-2	CASREILGFYGYTF
TRBV10-3	TRBJ1-3	CAISNTGTSSGNTIYF
TRBV5-1	TRBJ2-1	CASNPRETSGGYNEQFF
TRBV3-1	TRBJ1-6	CASSQGGRRNSPLHF
TRBV9	TRBJ2-3	CASSALTGTDTQYF
TRBV27	TRBJ1-1	CASNPRGTGALNTEAFF
TRBV6-1	TRBJ1-1	CASRTWQVGTEAFF
TRBV15	TRBJ1-2	CATSRDLAGGYTF
TRBV7-2	TRBJ2-2	CASSNEALTNTGELFF